This TCR beta chain was found in a study of beta chain features in type 1 diabetes. Trimming removed 7 bases from V and 0 bases from J; junction bases left unmatched: 17. Germline CDR1 reads SGHAT; CDR2 reads FQNNGV. There are 19 residues in the CDR3. TCRB transcripts that were expressed got sequenced, as all of the isolated RNA had been reverse transcribed. Produced via immunoSEQ multiplex PCR; TCRdb's table is partial and in-frame only. The top ten clones hold 0.015% of a sample with a few hundred thousand clones, approximately 11% of them seen once. This receptor was obtained from a woman in her 30s in good health. The chain combines TRBV11-2 with TRBJ2-1; 8 positions match TRBD2. Input material: naive CD4+ T cells from blood. This chain's CDR3 is CASIPNSGTMLSSYNEQFF. CDR3 bases: TGTGCCAGCATCCCCAATAGCGGGACAATGCTGAGCTCCTACAATGAGCAGTTCTTC.